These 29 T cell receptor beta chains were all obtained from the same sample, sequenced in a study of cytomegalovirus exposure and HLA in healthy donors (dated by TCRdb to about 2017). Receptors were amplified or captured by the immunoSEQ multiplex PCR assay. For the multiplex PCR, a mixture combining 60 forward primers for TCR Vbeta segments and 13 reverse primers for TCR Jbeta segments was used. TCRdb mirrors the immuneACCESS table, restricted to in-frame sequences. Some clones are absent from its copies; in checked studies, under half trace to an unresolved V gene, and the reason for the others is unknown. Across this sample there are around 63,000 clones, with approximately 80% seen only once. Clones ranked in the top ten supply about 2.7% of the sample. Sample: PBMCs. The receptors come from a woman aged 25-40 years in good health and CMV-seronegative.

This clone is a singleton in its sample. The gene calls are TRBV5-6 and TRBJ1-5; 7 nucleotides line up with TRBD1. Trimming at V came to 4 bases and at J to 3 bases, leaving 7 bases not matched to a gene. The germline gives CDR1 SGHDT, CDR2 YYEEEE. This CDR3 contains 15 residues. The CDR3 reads CASSPGGGLNQPQHF. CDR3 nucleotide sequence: TGTGCCAGCAGCCCAGGAGGGGGCCTCAATCAGCCCCAGCATTTT.

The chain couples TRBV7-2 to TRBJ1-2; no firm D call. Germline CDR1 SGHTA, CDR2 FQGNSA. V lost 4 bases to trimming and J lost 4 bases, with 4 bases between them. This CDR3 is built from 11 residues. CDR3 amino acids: CASSWLYGYTF. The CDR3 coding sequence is TGTGCCAGCAGCTGGCTCTATGGCTACACCTTC.

This CDR3 reads CASSLPTSESSYEQYF. Here the CDR3 DNA reads TGTGCCAGCAGCTTACCAACTAGCGAGAGCTCCTACGAGCAGTACTTC. The chain has TRBV7-3 and TRBJ2-7, with 7 bases fitting TRBD2. The junction had 7 bases not matched to a gene; V was cut back by 2 bases and J by 0 bases. The germline V gene encodes CDR1 SGHTA and CDR2 FQGTGA. This CDR3 spans 16 amino acids.

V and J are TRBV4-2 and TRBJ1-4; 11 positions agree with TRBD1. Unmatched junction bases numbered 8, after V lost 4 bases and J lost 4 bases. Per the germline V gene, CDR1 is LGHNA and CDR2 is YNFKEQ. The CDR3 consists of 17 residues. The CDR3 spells CASSPGQGALINEKLFF. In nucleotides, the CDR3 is TGTGCCAGCAGCCCCGGACAGGGGGCCCTAATTAATGAAAAACTGTTTTTT.

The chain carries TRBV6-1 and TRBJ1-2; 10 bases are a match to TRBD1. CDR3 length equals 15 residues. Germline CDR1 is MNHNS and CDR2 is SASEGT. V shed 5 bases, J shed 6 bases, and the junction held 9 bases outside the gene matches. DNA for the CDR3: TGTGCCAGCAGTTTGTGGACAGGGGGGTATGATGGCTACACCTTC. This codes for CASSLWTGGYDGYTF.

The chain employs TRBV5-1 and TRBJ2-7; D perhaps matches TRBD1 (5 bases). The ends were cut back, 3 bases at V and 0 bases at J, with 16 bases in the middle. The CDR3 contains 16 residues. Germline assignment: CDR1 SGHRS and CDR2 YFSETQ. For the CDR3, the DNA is TGCGCCAGCAGCTGGGGTGGACACGCAACCTCCTACGAGCAGTACTTC. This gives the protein CASSWGGHATSYEQYF.

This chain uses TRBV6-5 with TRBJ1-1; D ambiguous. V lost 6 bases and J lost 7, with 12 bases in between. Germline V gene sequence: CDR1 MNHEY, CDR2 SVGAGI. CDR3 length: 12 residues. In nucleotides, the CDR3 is TGTGCCAGCAGCACTGACGGAGTTGAAGCTTTCTTT. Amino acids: CASSTDGVEAFF.

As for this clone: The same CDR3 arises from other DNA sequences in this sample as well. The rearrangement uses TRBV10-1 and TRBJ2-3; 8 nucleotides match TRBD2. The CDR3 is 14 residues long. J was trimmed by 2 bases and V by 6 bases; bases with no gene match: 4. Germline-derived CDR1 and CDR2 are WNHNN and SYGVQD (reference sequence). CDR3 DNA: TGCGCCAGCAGCGGGGGGGACTTCACAGATACGCAGTATTTT. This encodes CASSGGDFTDTQYF.

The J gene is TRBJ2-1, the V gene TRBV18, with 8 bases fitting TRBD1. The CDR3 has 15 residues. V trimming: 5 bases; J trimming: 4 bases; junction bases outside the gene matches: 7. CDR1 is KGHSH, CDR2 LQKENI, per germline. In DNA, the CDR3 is TGTGCCAGCTCAGACAGGGGATTCGTGTACAATGAGCAGTTCTTC. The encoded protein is CASSDRGFVYNEQFF.

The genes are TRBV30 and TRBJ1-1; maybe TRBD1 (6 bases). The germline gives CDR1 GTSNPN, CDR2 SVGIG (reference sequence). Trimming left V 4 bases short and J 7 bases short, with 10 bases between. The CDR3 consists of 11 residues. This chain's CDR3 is CAWTGTLEAFF. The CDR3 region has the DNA TGTGCCTGGACCGGGACACTTGAAGCTTTCTTT.

Here the CDR3 reads CASSLGTGQPLYTF. CDR3 sequence (DNA): TGTGCCAGCAGCTTGGGTACGGGACAGCCCCTTTACACCTTC. This chain links TRBV11-3 with TRBJ1-2; 7 nucleotides agree with TRBD1. The CDR3 is made up of 14 amino acids. Per the germline V gene, CDR1 is SGHNT and CDR2 is YENEEA. Germline trimming cut 3 bases from V and 11 bases from J; bases unmatched to any gene: 12.

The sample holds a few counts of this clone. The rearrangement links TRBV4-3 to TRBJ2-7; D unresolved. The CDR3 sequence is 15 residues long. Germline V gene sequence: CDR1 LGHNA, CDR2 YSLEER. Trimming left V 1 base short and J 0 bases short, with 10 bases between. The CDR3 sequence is CASSQGRGTSYEQYF. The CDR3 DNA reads TGCGCCAGCAGCCAAGGAAGAGGTACCTCCTACGAGCAGTACTTC.

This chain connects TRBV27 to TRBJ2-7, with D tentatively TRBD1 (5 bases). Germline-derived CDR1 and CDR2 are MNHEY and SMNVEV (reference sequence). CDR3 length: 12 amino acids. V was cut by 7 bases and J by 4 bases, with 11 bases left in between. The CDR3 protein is CASTTSGYEQYF. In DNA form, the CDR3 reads TGTGCCAGCACTACTTCAGGGTACGAGCAGTACTTC.

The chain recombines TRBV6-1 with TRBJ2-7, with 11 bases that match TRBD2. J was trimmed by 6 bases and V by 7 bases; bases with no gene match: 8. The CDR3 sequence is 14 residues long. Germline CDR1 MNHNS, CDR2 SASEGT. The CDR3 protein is CASNAGLAAAEQYV. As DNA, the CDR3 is TGTGCCAGCAACGCGGGACTAGCGGCCGCCGAGCAGTACGTC.

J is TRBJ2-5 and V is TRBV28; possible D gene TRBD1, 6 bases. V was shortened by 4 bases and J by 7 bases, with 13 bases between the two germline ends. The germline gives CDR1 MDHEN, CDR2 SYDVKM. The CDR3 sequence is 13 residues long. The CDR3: CASSSGDTTTQYF. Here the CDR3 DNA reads TGTGCCAGCAGTTCCGGGGACACAACGACCCAGTACTTC.

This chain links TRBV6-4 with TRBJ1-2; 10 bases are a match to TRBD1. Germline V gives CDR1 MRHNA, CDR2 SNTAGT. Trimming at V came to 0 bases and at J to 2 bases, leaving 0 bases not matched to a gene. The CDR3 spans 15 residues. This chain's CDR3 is CASSDSGQGNYGYTF. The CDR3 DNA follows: TGTGCCAGCAGTGACTCGGGACAGGGGAACTATGGCTACACCTTC.

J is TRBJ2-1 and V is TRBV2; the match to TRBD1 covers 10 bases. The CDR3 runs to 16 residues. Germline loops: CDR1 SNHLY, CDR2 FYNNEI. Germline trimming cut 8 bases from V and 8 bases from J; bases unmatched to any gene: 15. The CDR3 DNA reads TGTGCCAGCTGGATAACAGGGCGACAGGGGGCTCATGAGCAGTTCTTC. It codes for CASWITGRQGAHEQFF.

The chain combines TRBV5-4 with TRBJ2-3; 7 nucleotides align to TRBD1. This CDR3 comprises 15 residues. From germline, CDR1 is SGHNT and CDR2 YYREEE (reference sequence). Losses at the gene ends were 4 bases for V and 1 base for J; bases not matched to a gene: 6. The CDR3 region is CASSRRDSRTDTQYF. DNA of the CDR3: TGTGCCAGCAGCCGCCGGGACAGTCGCACAGATACGCAGTATTTT.

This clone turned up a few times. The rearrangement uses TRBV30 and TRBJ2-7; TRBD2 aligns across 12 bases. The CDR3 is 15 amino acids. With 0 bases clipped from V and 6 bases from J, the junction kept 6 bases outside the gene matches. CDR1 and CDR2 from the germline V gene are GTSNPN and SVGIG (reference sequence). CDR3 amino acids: CAWSVPLAGGSEQYF. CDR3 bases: TGTGCCTGGAGTGTCCCACTAGCGGGGGGCTCCGAGCAGTACTTC.

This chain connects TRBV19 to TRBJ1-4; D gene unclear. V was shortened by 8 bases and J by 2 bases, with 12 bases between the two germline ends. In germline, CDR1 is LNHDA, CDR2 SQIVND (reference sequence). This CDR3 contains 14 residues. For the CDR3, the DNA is TGTGCCAGTCTCTCGCCCGAGACTAATGAAAAACTGTTTTTT. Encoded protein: CASLSPETNEKLFF.

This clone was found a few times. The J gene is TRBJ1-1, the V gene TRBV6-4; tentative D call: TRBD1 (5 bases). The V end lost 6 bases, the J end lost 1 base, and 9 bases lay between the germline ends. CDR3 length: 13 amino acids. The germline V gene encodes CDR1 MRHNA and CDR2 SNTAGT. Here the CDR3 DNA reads TGTGCCAGCAGCAGGGACTCGAACACTGAAGCTTTCTTT. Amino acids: CASSRDSNTEAFF.

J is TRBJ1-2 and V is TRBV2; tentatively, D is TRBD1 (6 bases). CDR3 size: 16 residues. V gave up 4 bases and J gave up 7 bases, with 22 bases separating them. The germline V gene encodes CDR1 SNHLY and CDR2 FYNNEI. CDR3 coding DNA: TGTGCCAGCAGTGCTACAGGGATTCCTGTTTCTTTTGGCTACACCTTC. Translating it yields CASSATGIPVSFGYTF.

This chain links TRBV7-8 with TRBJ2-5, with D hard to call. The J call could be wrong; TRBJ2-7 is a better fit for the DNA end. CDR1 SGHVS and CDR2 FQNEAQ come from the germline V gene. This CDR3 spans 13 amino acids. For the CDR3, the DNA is TGTGCCAGCAGCTTAGCGCTGAAGAACGAGCAGTACTTC. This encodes CASSLALKNEQYF.

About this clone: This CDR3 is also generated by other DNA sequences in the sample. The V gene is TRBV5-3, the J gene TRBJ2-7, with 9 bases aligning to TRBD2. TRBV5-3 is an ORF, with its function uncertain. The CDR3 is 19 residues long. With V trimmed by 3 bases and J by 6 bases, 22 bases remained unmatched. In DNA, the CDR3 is TGTGCCAGAAGCTCGGACAGCACTAAGCGGGAGGAGGGTGGGCTCGAGCAGTACGTC. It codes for CARSSDSTKREEGGLEQYV.

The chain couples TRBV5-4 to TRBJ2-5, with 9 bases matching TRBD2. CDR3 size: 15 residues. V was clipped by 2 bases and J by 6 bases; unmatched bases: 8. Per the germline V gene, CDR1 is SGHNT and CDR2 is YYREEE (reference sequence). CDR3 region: CASSLGSSGSQTQYF. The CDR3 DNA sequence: TGTGCCAGCAGCTTAGGAAGTAGCGGGAGTCAGACCCAGTACTTC.

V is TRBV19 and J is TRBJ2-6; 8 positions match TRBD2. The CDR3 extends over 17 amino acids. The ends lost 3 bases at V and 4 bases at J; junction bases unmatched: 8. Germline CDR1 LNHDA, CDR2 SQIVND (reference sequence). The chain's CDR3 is CASSMGTRGGGANVLTF. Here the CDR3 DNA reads TGTGCCAGTAGTATGGGGACACGGGGGGGAGGGGCCAACGTCCTGACTTTC.

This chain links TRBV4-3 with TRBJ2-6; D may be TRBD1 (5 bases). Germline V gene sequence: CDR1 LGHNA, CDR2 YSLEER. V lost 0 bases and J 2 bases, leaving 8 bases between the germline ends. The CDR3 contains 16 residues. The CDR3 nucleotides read TGCGCCAGCAGCCAAGAATGGGGCACTGGGGCCAACGTCCTGACTTTC. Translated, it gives CASSQEWGTGANVLTF.

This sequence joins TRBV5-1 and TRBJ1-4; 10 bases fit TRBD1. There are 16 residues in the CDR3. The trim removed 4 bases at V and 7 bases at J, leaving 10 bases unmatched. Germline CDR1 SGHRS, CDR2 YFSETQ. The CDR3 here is CASSRDRGGASEKLFF. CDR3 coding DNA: TGCGCCAGCAGCCGGGACAGGGGCGGTGCGAGTGAAAAACTGTTTTTT.

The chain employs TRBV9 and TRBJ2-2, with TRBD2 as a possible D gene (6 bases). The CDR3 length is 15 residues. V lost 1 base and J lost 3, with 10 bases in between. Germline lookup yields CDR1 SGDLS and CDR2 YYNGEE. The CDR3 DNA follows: TGTGCCAGCAGCGTATTAGCGGCTTACACCGGGGAGCTGTTTTTT. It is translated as CASSVLAAYTGELFF.